This T cell receptor beta chain was sequenced in a study of cytomegalovirus exposure and HLA in healthy donors. Vbeta (60) and Jbeta (13) primers were used in the PCR. Authors' analysis steps: In a later analysis, roughly 86 million unique TCR beta chains included roughly 11 million shared by two or more donors. Produced via immunoSEQ multiplex PCR; TCRdb's table is partial and in-frame only. V, J and clone size derive from that table, while D and trimming were established from the DNA sequence. The data contain tens of thousands of clones, 60% to 85% of them singletons. CDR1 is SGHTA and CDR2 is FQGNSA in the germline V gene. V lost 1 base to trimming and J lost 2 bases, with 17 bases between them. The CDR3 is 17 amino acids.

This chain joins TRBV7-2 and TRBJ1-1; no clear D. The TCR originated in a woman in her 40s in good health and CMV-seropositive. Sequenced material: PBMCs. CDR3 nucleotides: TGTGCCAGCAGCTTAGGCTACGGCGGGGTCTCCAACACTGAAGCTTTCTTT. It specifies CASSLGYGGVSNTEAFF.